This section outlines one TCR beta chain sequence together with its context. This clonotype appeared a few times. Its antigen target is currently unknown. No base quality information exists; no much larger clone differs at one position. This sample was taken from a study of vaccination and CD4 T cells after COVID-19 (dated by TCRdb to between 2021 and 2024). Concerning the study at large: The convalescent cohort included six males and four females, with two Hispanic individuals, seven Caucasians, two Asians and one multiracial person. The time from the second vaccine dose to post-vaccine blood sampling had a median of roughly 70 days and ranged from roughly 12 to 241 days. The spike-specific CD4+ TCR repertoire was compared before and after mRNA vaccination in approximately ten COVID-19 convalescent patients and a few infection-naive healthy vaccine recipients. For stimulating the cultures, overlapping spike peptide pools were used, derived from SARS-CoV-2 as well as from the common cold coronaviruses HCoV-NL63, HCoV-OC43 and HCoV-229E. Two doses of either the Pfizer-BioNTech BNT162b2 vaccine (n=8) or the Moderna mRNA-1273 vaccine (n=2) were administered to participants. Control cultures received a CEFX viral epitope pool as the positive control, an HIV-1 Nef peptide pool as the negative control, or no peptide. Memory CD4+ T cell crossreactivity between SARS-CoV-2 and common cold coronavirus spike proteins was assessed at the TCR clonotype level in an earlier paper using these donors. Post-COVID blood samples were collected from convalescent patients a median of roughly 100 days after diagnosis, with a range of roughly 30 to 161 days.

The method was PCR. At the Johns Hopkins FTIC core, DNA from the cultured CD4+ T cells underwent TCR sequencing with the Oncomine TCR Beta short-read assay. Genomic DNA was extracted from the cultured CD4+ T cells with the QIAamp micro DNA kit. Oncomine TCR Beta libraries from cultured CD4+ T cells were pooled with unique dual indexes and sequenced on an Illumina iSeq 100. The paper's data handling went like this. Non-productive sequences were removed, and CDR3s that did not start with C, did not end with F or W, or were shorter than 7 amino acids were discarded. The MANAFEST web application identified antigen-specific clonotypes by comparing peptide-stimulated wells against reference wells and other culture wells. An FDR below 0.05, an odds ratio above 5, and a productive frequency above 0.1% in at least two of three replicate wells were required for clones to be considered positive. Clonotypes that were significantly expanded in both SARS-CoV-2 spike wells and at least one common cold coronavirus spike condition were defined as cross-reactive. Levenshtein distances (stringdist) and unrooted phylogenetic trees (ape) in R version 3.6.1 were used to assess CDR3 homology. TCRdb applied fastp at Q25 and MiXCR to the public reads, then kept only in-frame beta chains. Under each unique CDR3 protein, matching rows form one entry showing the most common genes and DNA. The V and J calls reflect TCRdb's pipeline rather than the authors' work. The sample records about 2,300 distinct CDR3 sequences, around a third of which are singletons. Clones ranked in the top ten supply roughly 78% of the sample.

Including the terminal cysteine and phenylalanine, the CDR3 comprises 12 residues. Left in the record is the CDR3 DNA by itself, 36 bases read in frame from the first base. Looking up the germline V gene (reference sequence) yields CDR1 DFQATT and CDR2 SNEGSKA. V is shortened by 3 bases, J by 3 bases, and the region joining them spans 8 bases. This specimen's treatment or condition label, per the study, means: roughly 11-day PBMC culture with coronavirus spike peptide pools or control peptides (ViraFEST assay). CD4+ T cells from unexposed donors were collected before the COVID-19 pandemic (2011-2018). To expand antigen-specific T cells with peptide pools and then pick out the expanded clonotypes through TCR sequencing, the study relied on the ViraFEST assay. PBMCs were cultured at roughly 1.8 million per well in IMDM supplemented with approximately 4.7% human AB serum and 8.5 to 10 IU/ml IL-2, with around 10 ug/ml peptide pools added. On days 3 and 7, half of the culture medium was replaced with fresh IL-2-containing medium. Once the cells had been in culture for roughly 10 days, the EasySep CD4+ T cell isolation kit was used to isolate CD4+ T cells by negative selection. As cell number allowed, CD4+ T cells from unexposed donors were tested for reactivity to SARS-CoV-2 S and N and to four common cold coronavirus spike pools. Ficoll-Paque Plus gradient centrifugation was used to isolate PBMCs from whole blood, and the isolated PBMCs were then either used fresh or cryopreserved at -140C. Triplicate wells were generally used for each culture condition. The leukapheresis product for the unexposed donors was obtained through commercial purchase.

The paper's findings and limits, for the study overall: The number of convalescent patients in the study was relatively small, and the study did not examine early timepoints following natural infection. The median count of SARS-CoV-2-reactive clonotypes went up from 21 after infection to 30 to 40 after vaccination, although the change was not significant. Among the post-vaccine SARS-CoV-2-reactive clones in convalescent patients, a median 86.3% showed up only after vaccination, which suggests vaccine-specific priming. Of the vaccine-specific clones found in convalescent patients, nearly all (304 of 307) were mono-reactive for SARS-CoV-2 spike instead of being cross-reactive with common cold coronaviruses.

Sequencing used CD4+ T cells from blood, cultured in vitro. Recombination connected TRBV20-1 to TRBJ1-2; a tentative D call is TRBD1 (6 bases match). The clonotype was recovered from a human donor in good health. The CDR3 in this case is CSARNRDYGYTF. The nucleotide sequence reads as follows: TGCAGTGCTAGGAACAGGGACTATGGCTACACCTTC.